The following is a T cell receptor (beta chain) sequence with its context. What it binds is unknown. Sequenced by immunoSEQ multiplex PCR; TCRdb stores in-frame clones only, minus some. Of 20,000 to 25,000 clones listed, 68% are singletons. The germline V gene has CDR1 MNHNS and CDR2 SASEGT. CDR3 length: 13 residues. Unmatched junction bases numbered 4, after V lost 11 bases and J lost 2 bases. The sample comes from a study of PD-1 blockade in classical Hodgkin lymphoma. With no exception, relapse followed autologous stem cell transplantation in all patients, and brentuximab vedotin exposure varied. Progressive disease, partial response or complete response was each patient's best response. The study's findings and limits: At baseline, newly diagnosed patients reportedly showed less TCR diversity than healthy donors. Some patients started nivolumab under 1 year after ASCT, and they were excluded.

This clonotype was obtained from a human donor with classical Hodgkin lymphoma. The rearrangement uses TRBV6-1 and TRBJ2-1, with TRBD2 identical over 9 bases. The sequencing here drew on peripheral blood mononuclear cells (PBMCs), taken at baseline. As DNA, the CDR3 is TGTGCCCTTAGACTAGCGGCCTACAATGAGCAGTTCTTC. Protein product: CALRLAAYNEQFF.